Here is one T cell receptor beta chain with its context. Its antigen remains unidentified. This CDR3 is 15 amino acids long. CDR1 and CDR2 from the germline V gene are MNHNY and SVGAGI (reference sequence). After removal of 6 bases from V and 7 bases from J, the junction contained 9 bases not matched to a gene. The data originate from a study of STAT3 mutations in large granular lymphocyte leukemia. Study results and caveats: Every T-cell large granular lymphocyte leukemia patient had at least one immunodominant TCR beta clonotype. Suggested: STAT3 mutation was not the ancestral event for these clonal expansions. TCR clonotype switching after therapy occurred in about 30% of the 18 patients.

Profiled with immunoSEQ multiplex PCR; TCRdb holds only in-frame clones, not every one. The sample shows about 13,000 clones, 88% of them seen only once. The TCR originated in a human donor with T large granular lymphocyte leukemia. Some clones in this sample may be carry-over from other donors' samples. The chain couples TRBV6-6 to TRBJ1-5, with TRBD1 matching 10 bases. The specimen was PBMCs. The CDR3: CASRPGTGVGQPQHF. DNA for the CDR3: TGTGCCAGCAGACCCGGGACAGGGGTCGGCCAGCCCCAGCATTTT.